The clone carrying this T cell receptor beta chain was recorded a few times. The target antigen is unknown. TCRdb's table, derived via immunoSEQ multiplex PCR, lists solely in-frame clones and lacks some. Here the sample spans some 6,300 clones, roughly 78% being singletons. This sample stems from a study of T cell clonotyping in hematopoietic cell transplantation. Study findings and constraints: At the given depth, recipient repertoires were over 95% de novo clonotypes.

The TCR sequence derives from a male patient aged 70 to 85 who had an allogeneic stem cell transplant from an unrelated donor, so T cells may come from the graft donor. Some clones in this sample may be carry-over from other donors' samples. The material sequenced was peripheral blood mononuclear cells, taken 180 days after allogeneic stem cell transplant.

The CDR3 DNA sequence: TGTGCCAGTAGTTCGGACAGCGGGCGCAATGAGCAGTTCTTC. Translated, it gives CASSSDSGRNEQFF. The rearrangement links TRBV19 to TRBJ2-1; D could derive from TRBD1 or TRBD2 (6 bases each). The CDR3 covers 14 residues. CDR1 and CDR2 (germline): LNHDA, SQIVND (reference sequence). The V and J ends lost 5 bases and 6 bases respectively, with 14 bases between them.